This T cell receptor beta chain was documented in a study of T cell responses to AZD1222 COVID-19 vaccine. Study results and limitations: Increases in Spike-specific TCR breadth and depth were seen after two AZD1222 doses.

As for this clone: The antigen is unknown.

CDR3 size: 16 residues. Trimming removed 5 bases at V and 0 bases at J, with 13 bases between. In germline, CDR1 is KGHDR, CDR2 SFDVKD. TCRdb's table, derived via immunoSEQ multiplex PCR, lists solely in-frame clones and lacks some. The data contain 95,000 to 150,000 clones, about 90% of them seen just once; the ten biggest clones take up about 4.5%. The sample in question was peripheral blood, obtained on day 0 of MenACWY control vaccination. This chain joins TRBV24-1 and TRBJ1-5; no reliable D call. The sequence was obtained from an adult in good health. CDR3 in amino acids: CATSASGRYSNQPQHF. The CDR3 region has the DNA TGTGCCACCAGTGCGAGCGGTCGGTATAGCAATCAGCCCCAGCATTTT.